The 12 T cell receptor beta chains given below trace back to one sample, sequenced in a study of T-cell reconstitution after alpha-beta-depleted transplantation in children listed by TCRdb under 2016. The method behind the library was PCR. TCRdb names Illumina HiSeq 2500 as the instrument used. TCR libraries were prepared with molecular barcoding, using unique molecular identifiers to normalize TCRbeta repertoire quantification. The public sequencing data were trimmed at Q25 with fastp and processed into clonotypes with MiXCR by TCRdb, which kept only in-frame beta chains. Entries are consolidated by CDR3 protein sequence, retaining the most common genes and DNA. In this sample the table shows approximately 4,600 distinct CDR3 sequences, around 7.3% of which occur a single time. In total, the top ten clones hold about 1.7% of the sample. The meaning of the sample's time point label: day 60 (about 2 months) after transplantation. Taken with the paper, the label for treatment or condition translates to: allogeneic hematopoietic cell transplantation with graft depleted of TCRalphabeta T cells and CD19 B cells.

Sequencing was performed on PBMCs, mostly from graft donor cells, taken 60 days after TCRalphabeta/CD19-depleted stem cell transplant. The origin of the receptors is a boy less than two years old who had a stem cell transplant for SCID, so the T cells may come from the graft donor.

By share, this clonotype counts as medium-sized. The V call is TRBV18, the J call TRBJ2-6; D is uncertain. Germline CDR1 reads KGHSH; CDR2 reads LQKENI. This CDR3 comprises 18 residues. V lost 1 base, J lost 0 bases, and 13 bases lay in between. CDR3: CASSPLILLRSGANVLTF. The DNA of the CDR3 is TGTGCCAGCTCACCACTTATCCTCCTCCGCTCTGGGGCCAACGTCCTGACTTTC.

By frequency in the sample, this clonotype is medium-sized. V is TRBV7-9 and J is TRBJ1-1; weak D call: TRBD1 (5 bases). V dropped 4 bases and J dropped 0 bases, with 9 bases sitting between them. From germline, CDR1 is SEHNR and CDR2 FQNEAQ (reference sequence). The CDR3 is 14 amino acids. The CDR3 DNA is TGTGCCAGCAGCTCACAGGTGATGAACACTGAAGCTTTCTTT. Residues: CASSSQVMNTEAFF. The variable domain in full, with the rest retrieved from reference TRBV7-9 and TRBJ1-1, is DTGVSQNPRHKITKRGQNVTFRCDPISEHNRLYWYRQTLGQGPEFLTYFQNEAQLEKSRLLSDRFSAERPKGSFSTLEIQRTEQGDSAMYLCASSSQVMNTEAFFGQGTRLTVV.

By share, this clonotype ranks as medium-sized. The rearrangement uses TRBV7-6 and TRBJ1-1; 7 bases are shared with TRBD1. CDR1 and CDR2 from the germline V gene are SGHVS and FNYEAQ. CDR3 length equals 13 residues. With V trimmed by 6 bases and J by 5 bases, 6 bases remained unmatched. CDR3 nucleotide sequence: TGTGCCAGCAGGCCAGGGGGTCAAACTGAAGCTTTCTTT. It yields the protein CASRPGGQTEAFF.

This clonotype has at least ten counts. The chain combines TRBV5-1 with TRBJ2-6; TRBD2 agrees at 9 bases. The V and J ends lost 1 base and 0 bases, in that order; junction bases with no gene match: 5. The CDR3 totals 18 residues. Germline-derived CDR1 and CDR2 are SGHRS and YFSETQ. The CDR3 sequence is CASSLLRGGSSGANVLTF. CDR3 in DNA: TGCGCCAGCAGCTTGTTGCGGGGGGGGTCCTCTGGGGCCAACGTCCTGACTTTC.

This clonotype is deemed medium-sized (0.01 to 0.1%). The V call is TRBV5-1, the J call TRBJ1-2; a possible D gene is TRBD1 (5 bases). Looked up from germline, CDR1 is SGHRS and CDR2 is YFSETQ. The ends were cut back, 0 bases at V and 7 bases at J, with 10 bases in the middle. The CDR3 spans 13 residues. CDR3 loop: CASSLGTGSGYTF. The CDR3 region has the DNA TGCGCCAGCAGCTTGGGCACAGGAAGTGGCTACACCTTC.

This clonotype was recorded at least ten times. The rearrangement links TRBV10-3 to TRBJ1-4, with 7 bases that match TRBD1. CDR1 and CDR2 from the germline V gene are ENHRY and SYGVKD. Unmatched junction bases numbered 6, after V lost 0 bases and J lost 8 bases. The CDR3 consists of 15 residues. For the CDR3, the DNA is TGTGCCATCAGTGAGTCGAATAGGGGGCGGGAAAAACTGTTTTTT. Translation: CAISESNRGREKLFF.

This clonotype was counted at least ten times. The chain is built from TRBV6-7 and TRBJ2-5; possible D gene TRBD1, 6 bases. TRBV6-7 is marked as an open reading frame, function uncertain. This CDR3 comprises 15 residues. V shed 3 bases and J shed 3 bases, with 14 bases lying between them. The CDR3 coding sequence is TGTGCCAGCAGTTATTACCCCCGACAGGAAGAGACCCAGTACTTC. This encodes CASSYYPRQEETQYF.

This clonotype rates as medium-sized. The rearrangement links TRBV5-1 to TRBJ1-3; TRBD1 matches at 8 bases. This CDR3 is 15 amino acids long. Trimming cost V 4 bases and J 2 bases; bases outside gene matches: 5. Germline-derived CDR1 and CDR2 are SGHRS and YFSETQ. CDR3 loop: CASSIGQGPGNTIYF. The CDR3 DNA follows: TGCGCCAGCAGCATTGGACAGGGACCTGGAAACACCATATATTTT.

In this sample, this clonotype is medium-sized (0.01 to 0.1%). V is TRBV7-9 and J is TRBJ2-2; D gene ambiguous. The V and J ends lost 5 bases and 0 bases respectively, with 7 bases between them. The V gene's germline CDR1 is SEHNR and CDR2 FQNEAQ (reference sequence). The CDR3 contains 14 residues. CDR3: CASSRSPNTGELFF. The CDR3 region has the DNA TGTGCCAGCAGCCGCAGTCCGAACACCGGGGAGCTGTTTTTT.

This clonotype rates as medium-sized. This chain uses TRBV6-5 with TRBJ1-6; D not certain. CDR1 is MNHEY, CDR2 SVGAGI, per germline. Trimming took off 1 base at V and 13 bases at J, with 17 bases between the two ends. The CDR3 has 15 residues. CDR3: CASSYLSGPQRPLHF. As DNA, the CDR3 is TGTGCCAGCAGTTACTTATCCGGGCCCCAAAGGCCCCTCCACTTT.

This clonotype is categorized as medium-sized. The rearrangement links TRBV5-1 to TRBJ1-2; 9 bases align to TRBD1. The CDR3 has 15 amino acids. V gave up 4 bases and J gave up 4 bases; unmatched junction bases: 8. From germline, CDR1 is SGHRS and CDR2 YFSETQ. The CDR3: CASSAPGQGFYGYTF. As DNA, the CDR3 is TGCGCCAGCAGCGCACCGGGACAGGGCTTCTATGGCTACACCTTC.

This clonotype was observed many times. This chain links TRBV14 with TRBJ1-1; TRBD1 agrees at 7 bases. The CDR3 has 15 residues. J lost 1 base, V lost 3 bases, and 5 bases had no gene match. Germline loops: CDR1 SGHDN, CDR2 FVKESK. Here the CDR3 DNA reads TGTGCCAGCAGCCAGGAAACAGGGGAGAACACTGAAGCTTTCTTT. As protein: CASSQETGENTEAFF.